This T cell receptor (beta chain) is drawn from a study of blood T cell repertoires in COVID-19. The overall study: Samples taken during acute and convalescent COVID-19 were collected in the United States, Italy and Spain. T cells, B-cell-depleted T cells, or PBMCs supplied cDNA or gDNA.

Trimming pared 4 bases from V and 6 bases from J, leaving 5 bases between. This CDR3 has 11 residues. The germline CDR1 and CDR2 sequences are SGHTA and FQGNSA. The method was immunoSEQ multiplex PCR; TCRdb's version includes in-frame clones alone and lacks a portion of them. The profile covers around 70,000 clones, with approximately 78% appearing a single time and more than 15% taken by the ten largest. The TCR comes from a woman in her sixties or seventies with acute or convalescent COVID-19. The sequencing input was peripheral blood. The V call is TRBV7-2, the J call TRBJ2-3; no firm D call. DNA of the CDR3: TGTGCCAGCAGCTCCATCGATACGCAGTATTTT. This gives the protein CASSSIDTQYF.